The T cell receptor beta chain under discussion was sequenced for a study of regulatory T cells in long-lasting Graves disease. The study's findings and limits: Persistent patients had a count of shared public clonotypes (approximately 2,800) that exceeded that of new patients (roughly 1,000).

Trimming took 6 bases from V and 1 from J, leaving 13 bases between them. The germline V gene has CDR1 MGHRA and CDR2 YSYEKL. The CDR3 is 14 residues long. Time point defined: persistent/refractory GD, antithyroid drugs over 5 years with positive TRAb. Construction of the TCR library relied on RNA isolated from PBMCs. On this clonotype itself: Its specificity is unknown.

Investigators prepared the TCR beta libraries by applying iRepertoire HTBI primers and Arm-PCR of CDR3 regions. MiXCR was run by TCRdb on the multiplex PCR reads, yielding one entry per CDR3 protein. The data show approximately 400,000 distinct CDR3 sequences, with roughly 25% seen just once and less than 30% held by the top ten. The sample was peripheral blood mononuclear cells (PBMCs), taken when the disease was refractory, from a patient treated with antithyroid drugs. This sequence was found in a woman between 40 and 55 years old with Graves disease. The chain joins TRBV4-1 to TRBJ2-7; D remains ambiguous. The CDR3 nucleotides are TGCGCCAGCAGACTCTCCGTCGTTTCCTACGAGCAGTACTTC. This sequence encodes CASRLSVVSYEQYF.